The 15 T cell receptor beta chains below come from one sample, sequenced in a study of cytomegalovirus exposure and HLA in healthy donors (dated by TCRdb to the late 2010s). Receptors were amplified or captured by the immunoSEQ multiplex PCR assay. The multiplex PCR relied on a mix of 60 forward primers for TCR Vbeta segments and 13 reverse primers for TCR Jbeta segments. TCRdb holds this immuneACCESS table with in-frame rearrangements only. Some clones are missing; in checked studies, unresolved V genes explain under half, and the rest has no known cause. The sample yields around 200,000 clones; around 83% were counted once. The biggest ten clones account for over 1.5% of the sample. Sequenced sample: PBMCs. The receptor set was obtained from a man aged 45-65 years in good health and CMV-seronegative.

This chain joins TRBV4-2 and TRBJ1-3; D is undetermined. Germline CDR1 reads LGHNA; CDR2 reads YNFKEQ. Between the trimmed V and J ends, which lost 1 base and 9 bases, there was a span of 13 bases. The CDR3 runs to 14 residues. The chain's CDR3 is CASSQVGDLLTIYF. The DNA for the CDR3 is TGTGCCAGCAGCCAAGTCGGAGACCTTCTCACCATATATTTT.

The chain employs TRBV18 and TRBJ1-3; D perhaps matches TRBD1 (5 bases). CDR3 length: 17 amino acids. V lost 4 bases and J lost 0, with 16 bases in between. Germline CDR1 KGHSH, CDR2 LQKENI. This chain's CDR3 is CASSLRQSIDSGNTIYF. The CDR3 nucleotides read TGTGCCAGCTCACTCCGACAGTCGATCGACTCTGGAAACACCATATATTTT.

The chain couples TRBV19 to TRBJ2-2; TRBD2 matches at 11 bases. Germline trimming cut 4 bases from V and 4 bases from J; bases unmatched to any gene: 5. The CDR3 spans 16 residues. From germline, CDR1 is LNHDA and CDR2 SQIVND (reference sequence). Here the CDR3 DNA reads TGTGCCAGTAGTAGCCTAGCGGGAGGTTTCACCGGGGAGCTGTTTTTT. Its translation is CASSSLAGGFTGELFF.

V usage is TRBV6-1 and J usage is TRBJ1-1, with no clear D. Deletions cut 5 bases from V and 0 bases from J, with 13 bases between. This CDR3 comprises 15 residues. Germline CDR1 MNHNS, CDR2 SASEGT. The CDR3 region has the DNA TGTGCCAGCAGTTCCCCGAACAGCTTGAACACTGAAGCTTTCTTT. It yields the protein CASSSPNSLNTEAFF.

This chain connects TRBV5-1 to TRBJ2-6, with 7 bases lining up with TRBD1. This CDR3 region has 17 residues. The V and J ends lost 4 bases and 0 bases, in that order; junction bases with no gene match: 7. Germline loops: CDR1 SGHRS, CDR2 YFSETQ. For the CDR3, the DNA is TGCGCCAGCAGCGACGGGACAGTACTCTCTGGGGCCAACGTCCTGACTTTC. Translation: CASSDGTVLSGANVLTF. Using reference TRBV5-1 and TRBJ2-6 for the parts outside the CDR3, the full variable domain is KAGVTQTPRYLIKTRGQQVTLSCSPISGHRSVSWYQQTPGQGLQFLFEYFSETQRNKGNFPGRFSGRQFSNSRSEMNVSTLELGDSALYLCASSDGTVLSGANVLTFGAGSRLTVL.

This clone was seen just once. The chain combines TRBV2 with TRBJ1-2; D is perhaps TRBD1 (6 bases). The CDR3 is 14 amino acids. Germline assignment: CDR1 SNHLY and CDR2 FYNNEI. The V end was cut by 8 bases, the J end by 4 bases, with 17 bases between. CDR3 sequence (DNA): TGTGCCAGCTCCCCTACAGGGCTTAGCTATGGCTACACCTTC. Translating gives CASSPTGLSYGYTF.

CDR3 nucleotide sequence: TGCAGCGTTGGGTCCAGGGAGGGTCAGCCCCAGCATTTT. Its translation: CSVGSREGQPQHF. The chain recombines TRBV29-1 with TRBJ1-5; maybe TRBD1 (5 bases). The CDR3 length is 13 residues. Germline V gene sequence: CDR1 SQVTM, CDR2 ANQGSEA. V was clipped by 4 bases and J by 6 bases, with 13 bases between them.

In DNA form, the CDR3 reads TGCGCCAGCCGCAGGGACAGGGAGACCGGGGAGCTGTTTTTT. The encoded protein is CASRRDRETGELFF. This chain joins TRBV5-1 and TRBJ2-2; 9 nucleotides agree with TRBD1. The V gene end was trimmed by 7 bases and the J gene end by 5 bases; junction bases not matched to a gene: 6. This CDR3 is built from 14 residues. Germline CDR1 and CDR2: SGHRS and YFSETQ. Using reference TRBV5-1 and TRBJ2-2 for the parts outside the CDR3, the full variable domain is KAGVTQTPRYLIKTRGQQVTLSCSPISGHRSVSWYQQTPGQGLQFLFEYFSETQRNKGNFPGRFSGRQFSNSRSEMNVSTLELGDSALYLCASRRDRETGELFFGEGSRLTVL.

There are a few counts of this clone. The chain recombines TRBV19 with TRBJ2-7; 11 nucleotides align to TRBD1. The ends lost 6 bases at V and 3 bases at J; junction bases unmatched: 1. Germline V CDR1 and CDR2: LNHDA, SQIVND (reference sequence). The CDR3 runs to 13 residues. CDR3 DNA: TGTGCCAGTAGAGGGACAGGGGGCTACGAGCAGTACTTC. Encoded protein: CASRGTGGYEQYF.

A remark on this clone: Mismatch with germline at one junction end may stem from a read error. The V and J genes are TRBV15 and TRBJ2-3; tentative D call: TRBD2 (5 bases). This CDR3 spans 17 amino acids. Germline lookup yields CDR1 LNHNV and CDR2 YYDKDF (reference sequence). In nucleotides, the CDR3 is TGTGCCACCAGCAGAGATTCCCCTAGCAGTCACACAAATACGCAGTATTTT. Amino acids: CATSRDSPSSHTNTQYF.

The V gene is TRBV4-1, the J gene TRBJ2-5; 11 nucleotides match TRBD1. CDR1 is MGHRA and CDR2 is YSYEKL in the germline V gene. The CDR3 is 16 amino acids. The V gene end was trimmed by 4 bases and the J gene end by 0 bases; junction bases not matched to a gene: 4. CDR3 sequence (DNA): TGCGCCAGCAGCCCCGGACAGGGGGCGAACCAAGAGACCCAGTACTTC. Translation: CASSPGQGANQETQYF.

This chain uses TRBV28 with TRBJ1-5, with D unresolved. CDR1 is MDHEN, CDR2 SYDVKM, per germline. The CDR3 sequence is 14 residues long. Trimming shortened V by 3 bases and J by 4 bases, and 10 bases separated the two germline ends. CDR3 sequence: CASSFYGNNQPQHF. DNA for the CDR3: TGTGCCAGCAGTTTTTACGGTAATAATCAGCCCCAGCATTTT. The whole variable domain, filled in from reference TRBV28 and TRBJ1-5, reads DVKVTQSSRYLVKRTGEKVFLECVQDMDHENMFWYRQDPGLGLRLIYFSYDVKMKEKGDIPEGYSVSREKKERFSLILESASTNQTSMYLCASSFYGNNQPQHFGDGTRLSIL.

This rearrangement joins TRBV18 to TRBJ2-7; possibly TRBD1 for D (5 bases). V gave up 1 base and J gave up 3 bases, with 7 bases separating them. Looked up from germline, CDR1 is KGHSH and CDR2 is LQKENI. The CDR3 has 13 residues. The CDR3 coding sequence is TGTGCCAGCTCACCACAGGGGATCTACGAGCAGTACTTC. This translates into CASSPQGIYEQYF.

This clone was picked up one time. This rearrangement joins TRBV5-1 to TRBJ1-2, with 10 bases matching TRBD1. Looked up from germline, CDR1 is SGHRS and CDR2 is YFSETQ. The CDR3 extends over 15 amino acids. Germline trimming cut 3 bases from V and 6 bases from J; bases unmatched to any gene: 8. This CDR3 reads CASSYLPGTGDGYTF. DNA of the CDR3: TGCGCCAGCAGCTACCTCCCCGGGACAGGGGATGGCTACACCTTC. The full variable domain, rest sourced from reference TRBV5-1 and TRBJ1-2, is KAGVTQTPRYLIKTRGQQVTLSCSPISGHRSVSWYQQTPGQGLQFLFEYFSETQRNKGNFPGRFSGRQFSNSRSEMNVSTLELGDSALYLCASSYLPGTGDGYTFGSGTRLTVV.

The CDR3: CASSLRSGYSSTDTQYF. In nucleotides, the CDR3 is TGTGCCAGCAGCTTAAGGTCGGGGTATTCTAGCACAGATACGCAGTATTTT. The chain links TRBV7-9 to TRBJ2-3; a possible D gene is TRBD2 (5 bases). CDR1 is SEHNR and CDR2 is FQNEAQ in the germline V gene (reference sequence). Trimming took 2 bases from V and 0 from J, leaving 15 bases between them. The length of the CDR3 is 17 residues.